The next 29 T cell receptor beta chains were all read from a single sample in a study of PD-L1 blockade in urothelial cancer. Data came from immunoSEQ multiplex PCR; TCRdb stores just in-frame clones and leaves some out. The sample records fewer than 130,000 clones, approximately 85% being singletons. The sequencing here drew on PBMCs, taken around atezolizumab (anti-PD-L1) treatment. These receptors all stem from a man aged 50 or older with urothelial cancer.

Details on this clone: At one boundary the junction diverges from the germline segment, which might be a read error. The rearrangement uses TRBV27 and TRBJ1-2; tentative D call: TRBD1 (6 bases). Germline-derived CDR1 and CDR2 are MNHEY and SMNVEV (reference sequence). CDR3 size: 14 residues. In nucleotides, the CDR3 is TGTGCCAGCAGCCCATCACGCTCCCAAACAGGGTTCGCCTTC. Translation gives CASSPSRSQTGFAF.

The J gene is TRBJ2-7, the V gene TRBV28; perhaps TRBD2 as D (7 bases). V dropped 4 bases and J dropped 3 bases, with 16 bases sitting between them. Germline V CDR1 and CDR2: MDHEN, SYDVKM. CDR3 size: 15 residues. The CDR3 DNA follows: TGTGCCAGCAGTTCTTTAGGGGGGGGCGTCTACGAGCAGTACTTC. Amino acid sequence: CASSSLGGGVYEQYF.

This chain connects TRBV15 to TRBJ2-1; D is possibly TRBD2 (6 bases). The CDR3 loop spans 18 amino acids. The germline V gene has CDR1 LNHNV and CDR2 YYDKDF (reference sequence). V lost 0 bases and J lost 8, with 23 bases in between. The chain's CDR3 is CATSRDGGGMGGYDEQFF. The CDR3 DNA sequence: TGTGCCACCAGCAGAGATGGGGGAGGTATGGGCGGCTATGATGAGCAGTTCTTC.

The CDR3 nucleotides read TGTGCCAGCAGCTCTCCGGGACAGGGGAGTCCCGGGGAGCTGTTTTTT. Its protein product is CASSSPGQGSPGELFF. This chain links TRBV7-3 with TRBJ2-2, with 10 bases fitting TRBD1. V lost 4 bases to trimming and J lost 6 bases; unmatched junction nucleotides: 8. The V gene's germline CDR1 is SGHTA and CDR2 FQGTGA. The CDR3 is 16 amino acids.

The chain has TRBV5-8 and TRBJ2-1; the D gene is possibly TRBD2 (6 bases). The germline V and J ends were trimmed by 6 bases and 1 base, with 11 bases remaining between them. The CDR3 loop spans 14 amino acids. The germline V gene encodes CDR1 SGHTS and CDR2 YDEGEE. The CDR3 DNA follows: TGTGCCAGCACCGGGGGTCTGTCCTACAATGAGCAGTTCTTC. It yields the protein CASTGGLSYNEQFF.

Written as DNA, the CDR3 is TGTGCCTGTCAAGCCGGGACTAGCGGCTACGAGCAGTACTTC. It encodes CACQAGTSGYEQYF. The chain couples TRBV30 to TRBJ2-7; 11 bases are shared with TRBD2. The CDR3 is 14 amino acids. V was clipped by 6 bases and J by 3 bases; unmatched bases: 7. Per the germline V gene, CDR1 is GTSNPN and CDR2 is SVGIG (reference sequence).

The chain employs TRBV18 and TRBJ2-1, with a tentative D call TRBD1 (6 bases). CDR1 is KGHSH, CDR2 LQKENI, per germline. V shed 3 bases and J shed 3 bases, with 12 bases lying between them. The CDR3 runs to 15 residues. CDR3 region: CASSPILQGYNEQFF. The CDR3 DNA is TGTGCCAGCTCACCGATTTTACAGGGCTACAATGAGCAGTTCTTC.

This chain connects TRBV2 to TRBJ2-7; 9 nucleotides agree with TRBD1. Germline V gives CDR1 SNHLY, CDR2 FYNNEI. Trimming took 6 bases from V and 4 from J; bases not matched to a gene: 10. This CDR3 comprises 15 residues. The CDR3 coding sequence is TGTGCCAGCAGGGGCCCTGGGACAGGGTTGTACGAGCAGTACTTC. It specifies CASRGPGTGLYEQYF.

The rearrangement joins TRBV6-1 to TRBJ1-6; D unresolved. Per germline, CDR1 MNHNS and CDR2 SASEGT. The CDR3 is 13 residues long. V lost 7 bases to trimming and J lost 7 bases, with 11 bases between them. CDR3 sequence reads: CASIEDRNSPLHF. The CDR3 nucleotides read TGTGCCAGCATCGAGGATCGGAATTCACCCCTCCACTTT.

This chain joins TRBV27 and TRBJ1-5; 8 nucleotides match TRBD1. Germline V gene sequence: CDR1 MNHEY, CDR2 SMNVEV (reference sequence). The CDR3 is made up of 13 amino acids. Trimming removed 4 bases from V and 7 bases from J; junction bases left unmatched: 3. For the CDR3, the DNA is TGTGCCAGCAGTTGGACAGGGATCCAGCCCCAGCATTTT. Its protein product is CASSWTGIQPQHF.

This chain uses TRBV7-8 with TRBJ1-1; 8 bases line up with TRBD1. V was pared by 1 base and J by 6 bases, with 10 bases of the junction left unmatched. This CDR3 comprises 16 residues. Germline values: CDR1 SGHVS, CDR2 FQNEAQ. In DNA form, the CDR3 reads TGTGCCAGCAGCTTAGACAAGCAGGGGGCGGGCTCTGAAGCTTTCTTT. It yields the protein CASSLDKQGAGSEAFF. Looking up the rest from reference TRBV7-8 and TRBJ1-1 gives the full variable domain: GAGVSQSPRYKVAKRGQDVALRCDPISGHVSLFWYQQALGQGPEFLTYFQNEAQLDKSGLPSDRFFAERPEGSVSTLKIQRTQQEDSAVYLCASSLDKQGAGSEAFFGQGTRLTVV.

The CDR3 nucleotides are TGTGCCAGTAGAGGGGATGGCGGACAGCCCAATCAGCCCCAGCATTTT. This codes for CASRGDGGQPNQPQHF. This chain links TRBV19 with TRBJ1-5; possible D gene TRBD1, 6 bases. Between the trimmed V and J ends, which lost 6 bases and 3 bases, there was a span of 18 bases. CDR3 size: 16 residues. CDR1 LNHDA and CDR2 SQIVND come from the germline V gene (reference sequence).

This chain links TRBV27 with TRBJ2-5, with D perhaps matching TRBD1 (6 bases). The CDR3 is 15 amino acids. Germline CDR1 reads MNHEY; CDR2 reads SMNVEV (reference sequence). V lost 2 bases and J lost 2, with 12 bases in between. The CDR3 DNA sequence: TGTGCCAGCAGTTTACTGACAGGATCTCAAGAGACCCAGTACTTC. Translation gives CASSLLTGSQETQYF.

As for this clone: The junction departs from the called germline gene at one end, perhaps through a read error. This chain uses TRBV5-1 with TRBJ2-5; 12 positions match TRBD1. From germline, CDR1 is SGHRS and CDR2 YFSETQ. The CDR3 has 16 residues. The CDR3 DNA follows: TGCGCCAGCAGATTGGGACAGGGGGCTCTTGGAGAGACCCAGTACTTC. The encoded protein is CASRLGQGALGETQYF.

This clone has more than one count but fewer than ten. V gene TRBV11-3 combines with J gene TRBJ1-6, with no clear D. The germline V and J ends were trimmed by 2 bases and 7 bases, with 6 bases remaining between them. Germline CDR1 SGHNT, CDR2 YENEEA. The CDR3 is 13 residues long. The CDR3 coding sequence is TGTGCCAGCAGCTTACAGGCCAATTCACCCCTCCACTTT. It encodes CASSLQANSPLHF.

The chain recombines TRBV4-2 with TRBJ2-3; 9 bases agree with TRBD2. The V gene end was trimmed by 0 bases and the J gene end by 4 bases; junction bases not matched to a gene: 5. The CDR3 length is 16 residues. From germline, CDR1 is LGHNA and CDR2 YNFKEQ. CDR3 in amino acids: CASSQDSASGADTQYF. For the CDR3, the DNA is TGTGCCAGCAGCCAAGATTCGGCTAGCGGGGCAGATACGCAGTATTTT.

This clone showed up just once. The chain employs TRBV4-2 and TRBJ2-7; 9 nucleotides align to TRBD2. Germline loops: CDR1 LGHNA, CDR2 YNFKEQ. CDR3 length equals 14 residues. V was clipped by 4 bases and J by 3 bases; unmatched bases: 4. The DNA for the CDR3 is TGTGCCAGCAGCCGGGCGGGGGGGAACTACGAGCAGTACTTC. It specifies CASSRAGGNYEQYF.

CDR3 nucleotide sequence: TGTGCCAGCAGCTTGGTTGGGACAGCAGAGACCCAGTACTTC. Translating it yields CASSLVGTAETQYF. The rearrangement uses TRBV5-5 and TRBJ2-5; the match to TRBD1 covers 7 bases. After removal of 0 bases from V and 4 bases from J, the junction contained 3 bases not matched to a gene. Germline-derived CDR1 and CDR2 are SGHKS and YYEKEE (reference sequence). This CDR3 comprises 14 residues.

This rearrangement joins TRBV29-1 to TRBJ2-1; 8 nucleotides align to TRBD1. The V gene's germline CDR1 is SQVTM and CDR2 ANQGSEA. The CDR3 sequence is 15 residues long. Unmatched junction bases numbered 5, after V lost 2 bases and J lost 2 bases. CDR3 DNA sequence: TGCAGCGTTGAAAGATCGGGACAGGCCTACAATGAGCAGTTCTTC. It encodes CSVERSGQAYNEQFF.

The CDR3 loop is CASTLWGLGYTF. The CDR3 coding sequence is TGTGCCAGCACCCTTTGGGGGCTTGGCTACACCTTC. The chain joins TRBV28 to TRBJ1-2; D is possibly TRBD1 (6 bases). This CDR3 has 12 amino acids. V lost 7 bases to trimming and J lost 7 bases, with 13 bases between them. CDR1 MDHEN and CDR2 SYDVKM come from the germline V gene.

This clone was counted between two and nine times. The rearrangement joins TRBV5-1 to TRBJ1-2; 11 bases are shared with TRBD1. With 0 bases clipped from V and 3 bases from J, the junction kept 7 bases outside the gene matches. The CDR3 runs to 17 residues. Germline V gene sequence: CDR1 SGHRS, CDR2 YFSETQ. CDR3 DNA sequence: TGCGCCAGCAGCTTGGCCCCCGGGACAGGGGGAGACTATGGCTACACCTTC. This encodes CASSLAPGTGGDYGYTF.

V usage is TRBV27 and J usage is TRBJ2-7; TRBD2 agrees at 14 bases. CDR1 is MNHEY and CDR2 is SMNVEV in the germline V gene (reference sequence). Trimming cost V 3 bases and J 13 bases; bases outside gene matches: 5. The CDR3 contains 13 residues. CDR3 coding DNA: TGTGCCAGCAGTTTGGGACTAGCGGGAGATTTTTACTTC. Translation gives CASSLGLAGDFYF.

The chain is built from TRBV28 and TRBJ2-3, with 15 bases aligning to TRBD2. CDR1 is MDHEN and CDR2 is SYDVKM in the germline V gene. The CDR3 consists of 17 residues. V lost 4 bases and J lost 4; bases outside the gene matches: 6. This chain's CDR3 is CASSSQGLAGGADTQYF. DNA of the CDR3: TGTGCCAGCAGTTCCCAAGGACTAGCGGGAGGGGCAGATACGCAGTATTTT.

V usage is TRBV29-1 and J usage is TRBJ2-7, with 11 positions matching TRBD2. The tail of the sequence fits TRBJ2-5 better, so the J call may be wrong. The CDR3 covers 14 residues. Germline-derived CDR1 and CDR2 are SQVTM and ANQGSEA. The CDR3 nucleotides are TGCAGCGGTCCTAGCGGGAGGACCCAAGAGACCCAGTACTTC. Protein product: CSGPSGRTQETQYF.

V and J are TRBV4-1 and TRBJ2-1; a possible D gene is TRBD2 (6 bases). Germline CDR1 reads MGHRA; CDR2 reads YSYEKL. The CDR3 is 15 amino acids. Trimming pared 0 bases from V and 4 bases from J, leaving 10 bases between. The CDR3 sequence is CASSQDLRGYNEQFF. In DNA, the CDR3 is TGCGCCAGCAGCCAAGATCTACGGGGGTACAATGAGCAGTTCTTC.

The rearrangement joins TRBV10-3 to TRBJ2-7; 12 bases are a match to TRBD2. Per germline, CDR1 ENHRY and CDR2 SYGVKD. Trimming removed 5 bases from V and 4 bases from J; junction bases left unmatched: 6. The CDR3 spans 15 residues. CDR3 region: CAISKGLAGLYEQYF. The CDR3 DNA reads as TGTGCCATCAGTAAAGGACTAGCGGGGCTTTACGAGCAGTACTTC.

This clone appeared a few times. One junction end disagrees with the germline gene, perhaps due to a read error. The chain has TRBV7-9 and TRBJ1-2; possible D gene TRBD1, 6 bases. Germline assignment: CDR1 SEHNR and CDR2 FQNEAQ (reference sequence). The CDR3 loop spans 12 amino acids. Here the CDR3 DNA reads TGTGCCAGCAGAAGAGGGACCGGGGGGCTCCTCTTC. The encoded protein is CASRRGTGGLLF.

The rearrangement joins TRBV5-1 to TRBJ2-5, with TRBD1 as a possible D gene (6 bases). The CDR3 extends over 16 amino acids. V dropped 4 bases and J dropped 3 bases, with 19 bases sitting between them. Germline values: CDR1 SGHRS, CDR2 YFSETQ. The CDR3 bases are TGCGCCAGCAGCAAGAGGGCAGGGGTTGGGGAAGAGACCCAGTACTTC. This sequence encodes CASSKRAGVGEETQYF.

This clone was detected once. This chain links TRBV7-6 with TRBJ2-5; 7 bases are shared with TRBD2. V trimming: 5 bases; J trimming: 9 bases; junction bases outside the gene matches: 12. Germline assignment: CDR1 SGHVS and CDR2 FNYEAQ. This CDR3 spans 14 amino acids. CDR3 amino acids: CASSPTNSGRAQYF. The CDR3 nucleotides read TGTGCCAGCAGCCCGACGAACTCGGGGAGGGCCCAGTACTTC.